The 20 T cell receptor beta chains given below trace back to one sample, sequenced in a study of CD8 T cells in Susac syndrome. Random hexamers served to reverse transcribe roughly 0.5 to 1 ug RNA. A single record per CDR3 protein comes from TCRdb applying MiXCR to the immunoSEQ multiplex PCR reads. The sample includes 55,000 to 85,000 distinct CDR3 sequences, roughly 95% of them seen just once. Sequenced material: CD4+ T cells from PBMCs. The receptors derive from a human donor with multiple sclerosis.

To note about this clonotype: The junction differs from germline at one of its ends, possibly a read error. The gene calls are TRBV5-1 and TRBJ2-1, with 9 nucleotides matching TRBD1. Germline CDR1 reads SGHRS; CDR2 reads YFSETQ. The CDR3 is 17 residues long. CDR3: CASSWGRGQGNYNEQSF. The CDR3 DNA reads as TGCGCCAGCAGCTGGGGTCGGGGACAGGGAAACTACAATGAGCAGTCCTTC. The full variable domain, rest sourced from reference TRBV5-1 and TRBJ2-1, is KAGVTQTPRYLIKTRGQQVTLSCSPISGHRSVSWYQQTPGQGLQFLFEYFSETQRNKGNFPGRFSGRQFSNSRSEMNVSTLELGDSALYLCASSWGRGQGNYNEQSFGPGTRLTVL.

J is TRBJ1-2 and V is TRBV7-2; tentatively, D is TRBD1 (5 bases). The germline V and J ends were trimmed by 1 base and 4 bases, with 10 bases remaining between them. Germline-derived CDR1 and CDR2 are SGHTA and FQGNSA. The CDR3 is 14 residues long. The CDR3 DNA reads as TGTGCCAGCAGCTTAGGAGGGACGTTCTATGGCTACACCTTC. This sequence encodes CASSLGGTFYGYTF.

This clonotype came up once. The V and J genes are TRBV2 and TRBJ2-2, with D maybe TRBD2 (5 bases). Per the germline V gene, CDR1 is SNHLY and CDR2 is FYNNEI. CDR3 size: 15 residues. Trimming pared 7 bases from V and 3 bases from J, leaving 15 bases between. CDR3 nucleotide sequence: TGTGCCAGCATACTTGGTCTAGCTTACACCGGGGAGCTGTTTTTT. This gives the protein CASILGLAYTGELFF.

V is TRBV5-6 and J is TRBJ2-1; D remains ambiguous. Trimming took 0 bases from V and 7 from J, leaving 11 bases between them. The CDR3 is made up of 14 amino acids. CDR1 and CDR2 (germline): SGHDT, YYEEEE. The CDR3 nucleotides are TGTGCCAGCAGCTTGGTTTTGGTGGGGAATGAGCAGTTCTTC. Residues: CASSLVLVGNEQFF.

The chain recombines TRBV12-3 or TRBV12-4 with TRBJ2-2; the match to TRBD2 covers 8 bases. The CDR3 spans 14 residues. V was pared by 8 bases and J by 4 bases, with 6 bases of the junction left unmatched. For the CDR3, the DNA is TGTGCCAGCGGTCGCCGGGGGGGCACCGGGGAGCTGTTTTTT. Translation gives CASGRRGGTGELFF.

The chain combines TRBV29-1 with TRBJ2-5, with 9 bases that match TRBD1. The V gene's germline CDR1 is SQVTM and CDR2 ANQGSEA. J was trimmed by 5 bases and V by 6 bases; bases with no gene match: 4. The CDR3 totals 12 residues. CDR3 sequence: CSVLGQGETQYF. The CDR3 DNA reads TGCAGCGTCCTAGGACAGGGGGAGACCCAGTACTTC.

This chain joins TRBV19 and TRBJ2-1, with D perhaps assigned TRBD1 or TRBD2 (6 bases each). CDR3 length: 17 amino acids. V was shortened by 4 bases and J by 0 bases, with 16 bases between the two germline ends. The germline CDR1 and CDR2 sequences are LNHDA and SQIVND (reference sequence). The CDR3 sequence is CASSNVGGLSSYNEQFF. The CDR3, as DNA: TGTGCCAGTAGTAATGTCGGGGGCTTAAGCTCCTACAATGAGCAGTTCTTC. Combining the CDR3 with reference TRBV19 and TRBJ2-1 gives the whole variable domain DGGITQSPKYLFRKEGQNVTLSCEQNLNHDAMYWYRQDPGQGLRLIYYSQIVNDFQKGDIAEGYSVSREKKESFPLTVTSAQKNPTAFYLCASSNVGGLSSYNEQFFGPGTRLTVL.

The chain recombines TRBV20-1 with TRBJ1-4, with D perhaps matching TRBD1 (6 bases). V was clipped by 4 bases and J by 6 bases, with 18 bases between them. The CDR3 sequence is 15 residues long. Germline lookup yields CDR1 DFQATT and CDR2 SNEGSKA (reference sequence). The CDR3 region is CSANPTGRMDEKLFF. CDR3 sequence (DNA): TGCAGTGCTAACCCTACAGGGAGGATGGATGAAAAACTGTTTTTT.

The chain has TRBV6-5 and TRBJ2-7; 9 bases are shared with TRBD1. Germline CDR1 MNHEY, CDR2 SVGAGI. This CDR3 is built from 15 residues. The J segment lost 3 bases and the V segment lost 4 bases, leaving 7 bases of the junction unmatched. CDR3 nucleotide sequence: TGTGCCAGCAGTTCCCCCAAGACAGGGGGCTACGAGCAGTACTTC. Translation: CASSSPKTGGYEQYF.

The CDR3 region has the DNA TGCAGTGCTAGAGAAGGGCTAGCGGCCTACAATGAGCAGTTCTTC. Encoded protein: CSAREGLAAYNEQFF. The chain links TRBV20-1 to TRBJ2-1, with TRBD2 matching 7 bases. CDR1 and CDR2 (germline): DFQATT, SNEGSKA (reference sequence). V trimming: 0 bases; J trimming: 2 bases; junction bases outside the gene matches: 4. The CDR3 consists of 15 residues.

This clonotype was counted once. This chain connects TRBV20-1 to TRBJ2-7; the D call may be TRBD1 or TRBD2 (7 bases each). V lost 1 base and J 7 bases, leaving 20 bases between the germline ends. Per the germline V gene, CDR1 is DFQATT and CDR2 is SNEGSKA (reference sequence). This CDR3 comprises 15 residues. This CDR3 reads CSARALSPGGGEQYF. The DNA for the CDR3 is TGCAGTGCTAGAGCCCTAAGCCCAGGGGGGGGAGAGCAGTACTTC.

DNA of the CDR3: TGCAGTGCCATGGAGGAGACCCAGTACTTC. It translates to CSAMEETQYF. The V call is TRBV20-1, the J call TRBJ2-5; D is undetermined. Trimming took off 6 bases at V and 5 bases at J, with 7 bases between the two ends. The CDR3 spans 10 residues. Germline V gives CDR1 DFQATT, CDR2 SNEGSKA (reference sequence).

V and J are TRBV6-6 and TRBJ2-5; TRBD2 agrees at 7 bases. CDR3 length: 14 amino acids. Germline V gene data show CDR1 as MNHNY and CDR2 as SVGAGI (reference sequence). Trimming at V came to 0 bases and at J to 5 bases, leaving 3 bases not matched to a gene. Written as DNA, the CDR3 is TGTGCCAGCAGTTACTCGGGGGGGAGGGAGACCCAGTACTTC. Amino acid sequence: CASSYSGGRETQYF.

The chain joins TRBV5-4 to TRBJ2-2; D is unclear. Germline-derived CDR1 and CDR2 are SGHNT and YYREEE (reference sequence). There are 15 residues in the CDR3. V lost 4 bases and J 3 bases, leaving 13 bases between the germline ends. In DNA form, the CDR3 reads TGTGCCAGCAGCCCCGTTGACCTCGACACCGGGGAGCTGTTTTTT. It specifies CASSPVDLDTGELFF. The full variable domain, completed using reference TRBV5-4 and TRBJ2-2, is ETGVTQSPTHLIKTRGQQVTLRCSSQSGHNTVSWYQQALGQGPQFIFQYYREEENGRGNFPPRFSGLQFPNYSSELNVNALELDDSALYLCASSPVDLDTGELFFGEGSRLTVL.

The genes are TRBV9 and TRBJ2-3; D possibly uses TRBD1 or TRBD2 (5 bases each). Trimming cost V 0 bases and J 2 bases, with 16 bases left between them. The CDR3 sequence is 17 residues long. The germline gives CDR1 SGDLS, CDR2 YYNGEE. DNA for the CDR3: TGTGCCAGCAGCGTAGAGAGGGGACCTTTAAACACAGATACGCAGTATTTT. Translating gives CASSVERGPLNTDTQYF.

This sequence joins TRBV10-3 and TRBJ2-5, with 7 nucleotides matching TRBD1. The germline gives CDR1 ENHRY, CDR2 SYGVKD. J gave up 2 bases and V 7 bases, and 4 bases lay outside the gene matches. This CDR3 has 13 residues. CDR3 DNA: TGTGCCATCAATACAGGGGCACAAGAGACCCAGTACTTC. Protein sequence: CAINTGAQETQYF.

The CDR3 nucleotides are TGTGCCAGCAGTGGGGGCTTAACGGGTGGCTACACCTTC. It codes for CASSGGLTGGYTF. The V call is TRBV6-6, the J call TRBJ1-2; D is perhaps TRBD1 (6 bases). CDR1 and CDR2 from the germline V gene are MNHNY and SVGAGI (reference sequence). The V gene lost 5 bases and the J gene lost 7 bases, with 14 bases spanning the gap. The CDR3 is made up of 13 amino acids.

The CDR3 spells CASSPGGAYNSPLHF. The CDR3 coding sequence is TGTGCCAGCAGCCCAGGGGGCGCGTATAATTCACCCCTCCACTTT. The rearrangement uses TRBV27 and TRBJ1-6; 8 nucleotides match TRBD1. CDR1 and CDR2 from the germline V gene are MNHEY and SMNVEV (reference sequence). This CDR3 has 15 amino acids. The junction had 5 bases not matched to a gene; V was cut back by 6 bases and J by 4 bases.

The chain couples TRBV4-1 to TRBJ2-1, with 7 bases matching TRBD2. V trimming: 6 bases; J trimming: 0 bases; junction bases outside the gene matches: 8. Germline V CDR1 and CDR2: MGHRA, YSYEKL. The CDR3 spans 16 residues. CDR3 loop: CASRGGVGSSYNEQFF. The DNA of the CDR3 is TGCGCCAGCAGGGGGGGGGTGGGAAGCTCCTACAATGAGCAGTTCTTC.

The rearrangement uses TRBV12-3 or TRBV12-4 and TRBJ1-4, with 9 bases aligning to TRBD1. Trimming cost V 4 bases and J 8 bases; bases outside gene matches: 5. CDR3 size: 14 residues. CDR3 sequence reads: CASSSTGGAEKLFF. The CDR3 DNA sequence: TGTGCCAGCAGTTCCACAGGGGGCGCGGAAAAACTGTTTTTT.